The rows below give T cell receptor beta chains drawn from one sample of a study of T cell responses to AZD1222 COVID-19 vaccine. Repertoires were generated with immunoSEQ multiplex PCR, while TCRdb's copy carries only in-frame clones and drops some. Here the sample spans roughly 100,000 clones, roughly 87% being singletons. The starting material was peripheral blood, obtained on day 0 of AZD1222 vaccination. These receptors came from an adult in good health. Both conserved end residues are part of each CDR3. A D gene is named only where the DNA matches it firmly. Clone size appears in some rows only: once, few, many, or a class for an expanded clone.

>TRBV5-4|NA|NA|TRBJ2-7
CASSLGSSYEQYF
TGTGCCAGCAGCTTAGGGAGCTCCTACGAGCAGTACTTC
>TRBV6-5|few|NA|TRBJ1-1
CASSPGPGNTEAFF
TGTGCCAGCAGTCCCGGCCCCGGGAACACTGAAGCTTTCTTT
>TRBV7-9|NA|TRBD1|TRBJ1-1
CASSLAGGQVGTEAFF
TGTGCCAGCAGCTTAGCGGGAGGACAGGTCGGCACTGAAGCTTTCTTT
>TRBV28|NA|NA|TRBJ1-2
CASSSSWTATGYTF
NA
>TRBV4-2|NA|NA|TRBJ2-1
CASRMDNEQFF
TGTGCCAGCAGGATGGATAATGAGCAGTTCTTC
>TRBV9|NA|TRBD1|TRBJ1-1
CASSVGTGKKVNTEAFF
TGTGCCAGCAGCGTAGGGACAGGGAAGAAGGTGAACACTGAAGCTTTCTTT
>TRBV6-5|NA|NA|TRBJ2-2
CASSYRATGELFF
TGTGCCAGCAGTTACCGGGCCACCGGGGAGCTGTTTTTT
>TRBV12-5|NA|NA|TRBJ2-1
CASGLGDLREQFF
TGTGCTAGTGGTTTGGGGGACCTCCGCGAGCAGTTCTTC
>TRBV21-1|NA|NA|TRBJ2-1
CASSSRLVVNYNEQFF
TGTGCCAGCAGTTCCCGACTAGTAGTCAATTACAATGAGCAGTTCTTC
>TRBV27|NA|TRBD2|TRBJ2-2
CASSLFLASGRHGELFF
TGTGCCAGCAGTTTATTCTTGGCTAGCGGGAGACACGGGGAGCTGTTTTTT
>TRBV7-9|NA|TRBD2|TRBJ2-1
CASSLELAGVEQFF
TGTGCCAGCAGCTTAGAACTAGCGGGAGTTGAGCAGTTCTTC
>TRBV10-3|NA|NA|TRBJ1-6
CAISETLNSPLHF
TGTGCCATCAGTGAGACGCTTAATTCACCCCTCCACTTT
>TRBV5-4|once|NA|TRBJ1-2
CASSLTAGGYTF
TGTGCCAGCAGCTTAACGGCCGGGGGCTACACCTTC
>TRBV10-1|NA|TRBD2|TRBJ2-7
CASSEVGGYEQYF
TGCGCCAGCAGTGAGGTGGGGGGGTACGAGCAGTACTTC
>TRBV5-1|NA|NA|TRBJ2-5
CASSWSGEETQYF
TGCGCCAGCAGCTGGTCGGGGGAAGAGACCCAGTACTTC
>TRBV11-2|NA|TRBD2|TRBJ2-5
CASSARGLAGRETQYF
TGTGCCAGCAGCGCCCGGGGACTAGCGGGAAGAGAGACCCAGTACTTC
>TRBV9|NA|TRBD2|TRBJ2-1
CASSKGTSGDNEQFF
TGTGCCAGCAGCAAAGGGACTAGCGGGGACAATGAGCAGTTCTTC
>TRBV2|few|NA|TRBJ1-4
CASKTKSTGRANEKLFF
TGTGCCAGCAAGACTAAGAGCACAGGGAGGGCTAATGAAAAACTGTTTTTT
>TRBV10-3|NA|NA|TRBJ1-5
CAISGESLDQPQHF
TGTGCCATCAGTGGGGAGTCCCTGGATCAGCCCCAGCATTTT
>TRBV19|once|TRBD2|TRBJ2-2
CASSISGTTFANTGELFF
TGTGCCAGTAGTATTAGCGGGACCACCTTCGCGAACACCGGGGAGCTGTTTTTT
>TRBV6-5|NA|NA|TRBJ2-7
CASSYSSGWPYYEQYF
TGTGCCAGCAGTTACTCCTCGGGGTGGCCCTACTACGAGCAGTACTTC
>TRBV20-1|NA|TRBD1|TRBJ1-2
CSASDRGNGYTF
TGCAGTGCTAGTGACAGGGGAAATGGCTACACCTTC
>TRBV10-3|once|NA|TRBJ2-5
CAISDLETQYF
TGTGCCATCAGTGACCTAGAGACCCAGTACTTC
>TRBV15|NA|NA|TRBJ2-3
CATSRDVGGTDTQYF
TGTGCCACCAGCAGAGACGTGGGAGGTACAGATACGCAGTATTTT
>TRBV11-1|once|NA|TRBJ1-2
CASSSLGYGYTF
TGTGCCAGCAGCTCGCTGGGGTATGGCTACACCTTC
>TRBV6-5|once|NA|TRBJ1-2
CASSYPTGRGLYGYTF
TGTGCCAGCAGTTACCCCACTGGAAGGGGCCTTTATGGCTACACCTTC
>TRBV19|NA|NA|TRBJ2-3
CASSIGFDEGDTQYF
TGTGCCAGTAGTATCGGGTTTGACGAGGGGGATACGCAGTATTTT
>TRBV5-1|NA|TRBD1|TRBJ1-1
CASGGGTGMNTEAFF
TGCGCCAGCGGTGGGGGGACAGGCATGAACACTGAAGCTTTCTTT
>TRBV28|NA|TRBD1|TRBJ1-6
CASTQGGLGWSPLHF
TGTGCCAGCACCCAGGGGGGGCTAGGGTGGTCACCCCTCCACTTT
>TRBV4-1|NA|NA|TRBJ1-4
CASSLVPGANEKLFF
TGCGCCAGCAGCCTAGTCCCTGGGGCTAATGAAAAACTGTTTTTT
>TRBV11-2|once|TRBD1|TRBJ1-3
CASSQVLWQGASGNTIYF
TGTGCCAGCAGCCAAGTCTTGTGGCAGGGGGCCTCTGGAAACACCATATATTTT
>TRBV27|NA|NA|TRBJ2-7
CASARHPPYEQYF
TGTGCCAGCGCTCGCCACCCCCCCTACGAGCAGTACTTC
>TRBV21-1|NA|NA|TRBJ2-7
CASRKGQVQGAYEQYF
TGTGCCAGCAGAAAAGGGCAAGTACAGGGAGCCTACGAGCAGTACTTC
>TRBV28|NA|NA|TRBJ1-3
CASSTPRRNSGNTIYF
TGTGCCAGCAGTACCCCCAGGCGGAACTCTGGAAACACCATATATTTT
>TRBV6-5|NA|NA|TRBJ2-3
CASRPLGTDTQYF
TGTGCCAGCAGGCCCCTGGGCACAGATACGCAGTATTTT
>TRBV28|NA|NA|TRBJ1-1
CASSLVGRWMSMNTEAFF
TGTGCCAGCAGTTTAGTGGGGCGATGGATGAGTATGAACACTGAAGCTTTCTTT
>TRBV19|NA|NA|TRBJ2-3
CASSITGAGGTDTQYF
TGTGCCAGTAGTATTACGGGGGCGGGAGGCACAGATACGCAGTATTTT
>TRBV30|NA|TRBD2|TRBJ2-5
CAWTLGLAGVGTQYF
TGTGCCTGGACCCTAGGACTAGCGGGAGTAGGGACCCAGTACTTC
>TRBV7-2|NA|NA|TRBJ1-1
CASSLGGATEAFF
TGTGCCAGCAGCTTAGGGGGGGCCACTGAAGCTTTCTTT
>TRBV28|NA|NA|TRBJ1-3
CASWEDRISGNTIYF
TGTGCCAGCTGGGAAGACAGGATCTCTGGAAACACCATATATTTT
>TRBV19|NA|NA|TRBJ2-1
CASTDRDFSYNEQFF
TGTGCCAGTACCGACCGGGACTTCTCCTACAATGAGCAGTTCTTC
>TRBV30|NA|NA|TRBJ1-3
CARAGVGNTIYF
TGTGCGCGGGCGGGGGTCGGAAACACCATATATTTT
>TRBV2|NA|TRBD1|TRBJ1-1
CASKSVDRVMNTEAFF
TGTGCCAGCAAATCGGTCGACAGGGTCATGAACACTGAAGCTTTCTTT
>TRBV4-1|NA|NA|TRBJ2-7
CASSQEGGSGSYEQYF
TGCGCCAGCAGCCAAGAAGGGGGTAGCGGATCCTACGAGCAGTACTTC
>TRBV28|NA|NA|TRBJ2-7
CASSLSHRTSGDEQYF
TGTGCCAGCAGTTTATCCCACCGGACTTCAGGAGACGAGCAGTACTTC
>TRBV7-9|NA|NA|TRBJ2-1
CASQGTASYNEQFF
TGTGCCAGCCAGGGGACGGCTTCCTACAATGAGCAGTTCTTC
>TRBV5-1|NA|NA|TRBJ1-2
CASSPDSSYGYTF
TGCGCCAGCAGCCCCGACTCGAGCTATGGCTACACCTTC
>TRBV6-2/TRBV6-3|NA|NA|TRBJ2-5
CASSTPTGAVETQYF
TGTGCCAGCAGTACCCCGACGGGAGCGGTGGAGACCCAGTACTTC
>TRBV6-6|few|NA|TRBJ2-1
CASSPDDRYYNEQFF
TGTGCCAGCAGCCCCGACGATAGATATTACAATGAGCAGTTCTTC
>TRBV7-7|NA|NA|TRBJ1-4
CASTPFFPRGEKLFF
TGTGCCAGCACGCCATTTTTTCCGAGGGGTGAAAAACTGTTTTTT
>TRBV11-2|once|TRBD1|TRBJ2-1
CASSSTSGTGINEQFF
TGTGCCAGCAGTTCAACCTCCGGGACAGGAATCAATGAGCAGTTCTTC
>TRBV4-2|NA|TRBD1|TRBJ2-7
CASSQDPGQSSYEQYF
TGTGCCAGCAGCCAAGACCCGGGACAGAGCTCCTACGAGCAGTACTTC